The clone carrying this T cell receptor (beta chain) was counted between two and nine times. Antigen unknown. The record originates from a study of cytomegalovirus exposure and HLA in healthy donors. Overall study: A prior study identified just under 120 million unique TCR beta sequences from about 179 million T cells. Findings of the study overall: Within a later analysis, the majority of CMV-associated TCR beta chains appeared HLA-restricted. It has been reported that TCR beta sequences accurately predicted the HLA-A and HLA-B alleles of most subjects.

It was with 60 Vbeta and 13 Jbeta primers that the PCR ran. Here immunoSEQ multiplex PCR was the method, and the copy in TCRdb shows in-frame clones only, minus some. The sample has around 70,000 clones; 70% to 75% are singletons. The CDR3 runs 15 residues. CDR1 is SGDLS and CDR2 is YYNGEE in the germline V gene. V was cut by 0 bases and J by 9 bases, with 16 bases left in between. The chain employs TRBV9 and TRBJ2-1, with a possible D match to TRBD2 (5 bases). The source of this sequence is a human donor in good health. Sequenced input: PBMCs. In nucleotides, the CDR3 is TGTGCCAGCAGCGTAGAACGGACGGCTAGCAGTGAGCAGTTCTTC. Translating gives CASSVERTASSEQFF.